Listed here are 25 T cell receptor beta chains from one sample, sequenced in a study of cytomegalovirus exposure and HLA in healthy donors. Primers: 60 Vbeta forward and 13 Jbeta reverse. The repertoire was sequenced with immunoSEQ multiplex PCR; TCRdb's copy has only in-frame clones and lacks some. Among 150,000 or so clones listed, approximately 71% were seen once. Source material: PBMCs. The receptors were sampled from a man aged 30 to 39 in good health and CMV-seropositive.

The chain has TRBV19 and TRBJ1-1; TRBD1 matches 7 bases. There are 17 residues in the CDR3. The ends lost 1 base at V and 0 bases at J; junction bases unmatched: 8. From germline, CDR1 is LNHDA and CDR2 SQIVND (reference sequence). CDR3 amino acids: CASSIGSDRRMNTEAFF. The DNA of the CDR3 is TGTGCCAGTAGTATAGGTTCGGACAGGAGAATGAACACTGAAGCTTTCTTT.

The chain joins TRBV6-6 to TRBJ2-7, with TRBD1 matching over 8 bases. Unmatched junction bases numbered 8, after V lost 7 bases and J lost 0 bases. The CDR3 has 15 residues. Per germline, CDR1 MNHNY and CDR2 SVGAGI (reference sequence). This chain's CDR3 is CASNRQGMGSYEQYF. As DNA, the CDR3 is TGTGCCAGCAATCGACAGGGGATGGGCTCCTACGAGCAGTACTTC.

V is TRBV19 and J is TRBJ2-4; tentative D call: TRBD2 (6 bases). The CDR3 contains 13 residues. Per germline, CDR1 LNHDA and CDR2 SQIVND (reference sequence). Trimming took 8 bases from V and 7 from J, leaving 15 bases between them. CDR3 nucleotide sequence: TGTGCCAGTGCCGGGAGCGACGGGAACATTCAGTACTTC. Its translation: CASAGSDGNIQYF.

V and J are TRBV11-1 and TRBJ2-5; 9 positions match TRBD2. V was pared by 5 bases and J by 0 bases, with 7 bases of the junction left unmatched. The CDR3 is made up of 16 amino acids. CDR1 is SGHAT, CDR2 FQDESV, per germline (reference sequence). The CDR3 spells CASSASLAGNQETQYF. CDR3 coding DNA: TGTGCCAGCAGCGCATCACTAGCGGGCAACCAAGAGACCCAGTACTTC.

This clone showed up just a few times. The chain is built from TRBV7-2 and TRBJ2-7; D might be TRBD1 (6 bases). The V end was cut by 4 bases, the J end by 5 bases, with 12 bases between. The CDR3 spans 13 residues. CDR1 is SGHTA, CDR2 FQGNSA, per germline. The DNA of the CDR3 is TGTGCCAGCAGCTCTGTGGGGGCGGACGAGCAGTACTTC. Its protein product is CASSSVGADEQYF. Based on the CDR3 plus reference TRBV7-2 and TRBJ2-7, the full variable domain is GAGVSQSPSNKVTEKGKDVELRCDPISGHTALYWYRQSLGQGLEFLIYFQGNSAPDKSGLPSDRFSAERTGGSVSTLTIQRTQQEDSAVYLCASSSVGADEQYFGPGTRLTVT.

The chain carries TRBV19 and TRBJ2-7, with a weak D call TRBD1 (6 bases). The V gene's germline CDR1 is LNHDA and CDR2 SQIVND (reference sequence). The CDR3 is 15 amino acids. The germline V and J ends were trimmed by 5 bases and 4 bases, with 18 bases remaining between them. The CDR3 DNA reads TGTGCCAGTAGTCTATCACAGGGATCCGGGTACGAGCAGTACTTC. Amino acids: CASSLSQGSGYEQYF.

The chain has TRBV4-1 and TRBJ2-7; no firm D call. V dropped 0 bases and J dropped 2 bases, with 11 bases sitting between them. Germline-derived CDR1 and CDR2 are MGHRA and YSYEKL. The CDR3 has 15 residues. CDR3 amino acids: CASSQDSNTAYEQYF. The CDR3 nucleotides are TGCGCCAGCAGCCAAGATTCAAATACGGCCTACGAGCAGTACTTC.

The chain links TRBV19 to TRBJ2-5; D not resolved. This CDR3 contains 15 residues. The germline gives CDR1 LNHDA, CDR2 SQIVND (reference sequence). Trimming pared 3 bases from V and 5 bases from J, leaving 16 bases between. The CDR3 reads CASSMYVISRETQYF. DNA for the CDR3: TGTGCCAGTAGTATGTACGTAATAAGTCGGGAGACCCAGTACTTC.

V is TRBV6-5 and J is TRBJ2-7; 8 nucleotides align to TRBD2. Per germline, CDR1 MNHEY and CDR2 SVGAGI. The CDR3 runs to 15 residues. V shed 1 base and J 3 bases; nucleotides not matched to a gene: 5. The CDR3 region has the DNA TGTGCCAGCAGTTACTTGGCGGGAGGAAACTACGAGCAGTACTTC. Translated: CASSYLAGGNYEQYF.

The chain employs TRBV4-1 and TRBJ1-5; D remains unclear. CDR1 MGHRA and CDR2 YSYEKL come from the germline V gene. CDR3 size: 14 residues. The V and J ends lost 0 bases and 6 bases respectively, with 9 bases between them. Written as DNA, the CDR3 is TGCGCCAGCAGCCAAGATTCGGGAGTTCAGCCCCAGCATTTT. Its protein product is CASSQDSGVQPQHF.

This clone was found a few times. J is TRBJ2-7 and V is TRBV5-1; 14 bases fit TRBD2. V lost 4 bases and J lost 7; bases outside the gene matches: 13. From germline, CDR1 is SGHRS and CDR2 YFSETQ. This CDR3 spans 17 amino acids. The CDR3 loop reads CASSNEGTSGSVREQYF. CDR3 DNA sequence: TGCGCCAGCAGCAACGAAGGGACTAGCGGGAGCGTGAGGGAGCAGTACTTC.

This clone was seen a single time. This sequence joins TRBV6-5 and TRBJ1-1; 8 bases agree with TRBD1. The V gene end was trimmed by 5 bases and the J gene end by 5 bases; junction bases not matched to a gene: 7. The CDR3 spans 14 residues. Germline V CDR1 and CDR2: MNHEY, SVGAGI. DNA for the CDR3: TGTGCCAGCAGTGAAGACAGGGGAATTACTGAAGCTTTCTTT. Amino acids: CASSEDRGITEAFF.

This chain connects TRBV6-5 to TRBJ2-5, with D uncertain. TRBJ2-7 explains the end of the DNA better; the J call may be wrong. The CDR3 consists of 15 residues. CDR1 is MNHEY, CDR2 SVGAGI, per germline. CDR3 sequence reads: CASSYSVASSYEQYF. The DNA of the CDR3 is TGTGCCAGCAGTTACTCAGTCGCGAGCTCCTACGAGCAGTACTTC.

This chain links TRBV2 with TRBJ1-2; 8 positions match TRBD1. The CDR3 loop spans 13 amino acids. Germline V CDR1 and CDR2: SNHLY, FYNNEI. The junction had 5 bases not matched to a gene; V was cut back by 8 bases and J by 3 bases. DNA for the CDR3: TGTGCCAGCGATAAGGACAGGGACTATGGCTACACCTTC. Amino acids: CASDKDRDYGYTF.

The V call is TRBV28, the J call TRBJ1-2; D perhaps matches TRBD1 (6 bases). This CDR3 spans 16 amino acids. The V and J ends lost 4 bases and 2 bases respectively, with 17 bases between them. CDR1 is MDHEN, CDR2 SYDVKM, per germline. CDR3 DNA: TGTGCCAGCAGTTCATGGGAATCGGGGGGCAACTATGGCTACACCTTC. This codes for CASSSWESGGNYGYTF.

This clone was seen more than once but under ten times. This chain links TRBV25-1 with TRBJ2-2; D call uncertain. Trimming pared 6 bases from V and 1 base from J, leaving 9 bases between. This CDR3 is 14 amino acids long. CDR1 and CDR2 (germline): MGHDK, SYGVNS. CDR3 sequence reads: CASRDLKNTGELFF. CDR3 coding DNA: TGTGCCAGCAGAGACTTGAAGAACACCGGGGAGCTGTTTTTT.

The table lists this clone with a few counts. The CDR3 region has the DNA TGTGCCAGCAGTTTAGGGGGCGTACAGGGCTCCAACTATGGCTACACCTTC. Protein sequence: CASSLGGVQGSNYGYTF. This chain joins TRBV28 and TRBJ1-2, with D maybe TRBD1 (6 bases). Trimming cost V 2 bases and J 2 bases, with 18 bases left between them. This CDR3 has 17 amino acids. Germline-derived CDR1 and CDR2 are MDHEN and SYDVKM.

V gene TRBV19 combines with J gene TRBJ2-7, with 12 nucleotides matching TRBD2. Germline V gives CDR1 LNHDA, CDR2 SQIVND (reference sequence). Germline trimming cut 10 bases from V and 2 bases from J; bases unmatched to any gene: 15. CDR3 length equals 17 residues. The CDR3 nucleotides are TGTGCCACTTCCGGGACAGAGGGACTAGCGGGTCCCTACGAGCAGTACTTC. Amino acid sequence: CATSGTEGLAGPYEQYF.

This clone has more than one count but fewer than ten. The rearrangement links TRBV19 to TRBJ1-2, with 9 bases fitting TRBD1. This CDR3 is built from 15 residues. CDR1 is LNHDA, CDR2 SQIVND, per germline (reference sequence). V shed 6 bases and J 8 bases; nucleotides not matched to a gene: 13. This chain's CDR3 is CASSLGQGLYGGYTF. The CDR3, as DNA: TGTGCCAGTAGCTTGGGACAGGGACTTTACGGCGGCTACACCTTC.

V gene TRBV7-3 combines with J gene TRBJ2-5, with TRBD2 matching 10 bases. The CDR3 consists of 16 residues. With V trimmed by 5 bases and J by 5 bases, 11 bases remained unmatched. Germline V gives CDR1 SGHTA, CDR2 FQGTGA. CDR3 in amino acids: CASSPTSGRAIETQYF. The CDR3 DNA follows: TGTGCCAGCAGCCCTACGAGCGGGAGGGCCATCGAGACCCAGTACTTC.

The rearrangement joins TRBV28 to TRBJ2-7, with 7 bases matching TRBD2. The CDR3 consists of 13 residues. Germline lookup yields CDR1 MDHEN and CDR2 SYDVKM. Trimming cost V 7 bases and J 0 bases; bases outside gene matches: 3. The CDR3 loop is CASTSGLSYEQYF. CDR3 nucleotide sequence: TGTGCCAGCACTAGCGGTCTCTCCTACGAGCAGTACTTC.

The chain recombines TRBV5-8 with TRBJ2-7; possible D gene TRBD1, 6 bases. Germline-derived CDR1 and CDR2 are SGHTS and YDEGEE. The CDR3 is made up of 14 amino acids. The germline V and J ends were trimmed by 1 base and 0 bases, with 8 bases remaining between them. CDR3 coding DNA: TGTGCCAGCAGCTTGCGGGACACCTCCTACGAGCAGTACTTC. Translation: CASSLRDTSYEQYF.

V usage is TRBV6-4 and J usage is TRBJ2-1, with TRBD1 identical over 7 bases. The CDR3 consists of 15 residues. CDR1 and CDR2 from the germline V gene are MRHNA and SNTAGT. J gave up 2 bases and V 6 bases, and 7 bases lay outside the gene matches. The CDR3 protein is CASSADRDPYNEQFF. The CDR3 DNA sequence: TGTGCCAGCAGCGCCGACAGGGACCCCTACAATGAGCAGTTCTTC.

This clone was picked up a small number of times. This chain joins TRBV10-1 and TRBJ2-2, with D unresolved. The germline V and J ends were trimmed by 4 bases and 6 bases, with 9 bases remaining between them. The CDR3 totals 13 residues. CDR1 is WNHNN and CDR2 is SYGVQD in the germline V gene (reference sequence). The CDR3 spells CASSGSRSGELFF. Here the CDR3 DNA reads TGCGCCAGCAGTGGGTCGAGGTCCGGGGAGCTGTTTTTT.

The chain uses TRBV6-5 and TRBJ2-7; 7 nucleotides line up with TRBD2. V shed 5 bases, J shed 4 bases, and the junction held 8 bases outside the gene matches. Germline CDR1 reads MNHEY; CDR2 reads SVGAGI. This CDR3 is 14 amino acids long. CDR3 residues: CASSVREPEYEQYF. CDR3 DNA: TGTGCCAGCAGTGTGCGGGAGCCCGAATACGAGCAGTACTTC.